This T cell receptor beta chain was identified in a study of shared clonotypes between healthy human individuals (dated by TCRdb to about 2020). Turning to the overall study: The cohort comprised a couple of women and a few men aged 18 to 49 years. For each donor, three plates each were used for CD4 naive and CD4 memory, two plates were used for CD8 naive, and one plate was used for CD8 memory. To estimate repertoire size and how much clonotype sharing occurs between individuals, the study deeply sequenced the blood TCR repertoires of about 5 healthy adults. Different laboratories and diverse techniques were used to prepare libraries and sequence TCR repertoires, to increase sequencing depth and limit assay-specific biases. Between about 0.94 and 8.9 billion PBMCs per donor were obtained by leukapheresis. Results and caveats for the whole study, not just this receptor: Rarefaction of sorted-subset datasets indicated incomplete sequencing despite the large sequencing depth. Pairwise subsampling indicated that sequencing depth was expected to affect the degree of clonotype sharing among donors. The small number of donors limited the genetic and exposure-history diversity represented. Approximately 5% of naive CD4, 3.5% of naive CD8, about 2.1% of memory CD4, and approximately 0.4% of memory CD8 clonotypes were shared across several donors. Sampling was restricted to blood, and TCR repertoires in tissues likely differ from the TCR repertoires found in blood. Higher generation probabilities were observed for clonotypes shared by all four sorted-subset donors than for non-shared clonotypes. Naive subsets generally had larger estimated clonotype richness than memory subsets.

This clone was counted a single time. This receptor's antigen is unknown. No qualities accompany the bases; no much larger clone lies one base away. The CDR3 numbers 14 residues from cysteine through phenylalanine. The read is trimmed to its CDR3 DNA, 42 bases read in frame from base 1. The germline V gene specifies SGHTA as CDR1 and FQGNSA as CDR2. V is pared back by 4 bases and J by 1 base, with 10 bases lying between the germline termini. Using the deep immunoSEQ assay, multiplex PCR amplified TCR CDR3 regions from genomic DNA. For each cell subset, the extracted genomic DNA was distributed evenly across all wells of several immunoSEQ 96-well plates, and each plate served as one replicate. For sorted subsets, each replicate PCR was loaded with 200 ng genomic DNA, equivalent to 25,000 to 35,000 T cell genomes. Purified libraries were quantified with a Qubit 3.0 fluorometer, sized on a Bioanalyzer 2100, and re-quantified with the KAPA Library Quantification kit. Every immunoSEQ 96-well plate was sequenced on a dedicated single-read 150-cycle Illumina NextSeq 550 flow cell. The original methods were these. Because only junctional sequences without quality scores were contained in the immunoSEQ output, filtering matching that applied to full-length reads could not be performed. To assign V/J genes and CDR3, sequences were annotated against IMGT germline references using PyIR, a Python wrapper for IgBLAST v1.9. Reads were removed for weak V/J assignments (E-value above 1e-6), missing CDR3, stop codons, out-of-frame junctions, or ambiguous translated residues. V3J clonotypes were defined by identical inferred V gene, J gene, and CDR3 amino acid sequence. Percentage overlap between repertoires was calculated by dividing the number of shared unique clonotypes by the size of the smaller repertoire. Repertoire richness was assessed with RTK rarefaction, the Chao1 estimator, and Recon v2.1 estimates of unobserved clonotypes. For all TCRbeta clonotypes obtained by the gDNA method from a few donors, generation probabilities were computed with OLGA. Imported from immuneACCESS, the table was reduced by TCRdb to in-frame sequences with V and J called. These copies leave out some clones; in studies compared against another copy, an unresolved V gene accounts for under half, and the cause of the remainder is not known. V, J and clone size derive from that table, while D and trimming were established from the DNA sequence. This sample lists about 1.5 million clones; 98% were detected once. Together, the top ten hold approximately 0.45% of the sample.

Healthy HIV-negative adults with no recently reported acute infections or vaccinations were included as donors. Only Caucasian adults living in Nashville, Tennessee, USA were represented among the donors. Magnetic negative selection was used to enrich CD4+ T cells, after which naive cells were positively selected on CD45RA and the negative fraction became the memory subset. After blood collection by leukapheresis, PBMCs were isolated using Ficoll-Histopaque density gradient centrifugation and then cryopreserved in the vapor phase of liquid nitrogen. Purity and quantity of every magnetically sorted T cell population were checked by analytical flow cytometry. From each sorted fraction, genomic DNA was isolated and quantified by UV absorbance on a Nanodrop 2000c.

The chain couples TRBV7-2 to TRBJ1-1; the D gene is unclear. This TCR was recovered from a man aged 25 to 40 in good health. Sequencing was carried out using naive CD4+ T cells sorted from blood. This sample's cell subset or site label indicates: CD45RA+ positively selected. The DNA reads TGTGCCAGCAGCTCTACGGGCTCGAACACTGAAGCTTTCTTT. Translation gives CASSSTGSNTEAFF.